Each of the 7 T cell receptor beta chains below was sequenced from the same sample in a study of cytomegalovirus exposure and HLA in healthy donors. The PCR contained 60 Vbeta and 13 Jbeta primers. Sequencing used immunoSEQ multiplex PCR; TCRdb keeps in-frame clones, though not all of them. The sample has 110,000 to 150,000 clones, about 81% seen once. Sequenced: PBMCs. The receptors come from a man in his thirties or forties in good health and CMV-seronegative.

The V and J genes are TRBV6-5 and TRBJ2-5; 7 bases align to TRBD2. The tail of the sequence fits TRBJ2-7 better, so the J call may be wrong. Germline V CDR1 and CDR2: MNHEY, SVGAGI. There are 13 residues in the CDR3. The chain's CDR3 is CASSYQRDYEQYF. CDR3 DNA sequence: TGTGCCAGCAGTTACCAGCGGGACTACGAGCAGTACTTC.

The chain uses TRBV6-1 and TRBJ1-2; 10 positions match TRBD1. Germline V CDR1 and CDR2: MNHNS, SASEGT. J was trimmed by 6 bases and V by 5 bases; bases with no gene match: 9. The CDR3 consists of 15 residues. The CDR3 DNA sequence: TGTGCCAGCAGTTTCCCAGTGGGACAGGGGAATGGCTACACCTTC. Its protein is CASSFPVGQGNGYTF.

On this clone itself: Other DNA sequences of this sample code for an identical CDR3. V is TRBV28 and J is TRBJ1-3; D is perhaps TRBD1 (6 bases). The CDR3 has 15 residues. CDR1 MDHEN and CDR2 SYDVKM come from the germline V gene. V lost 5 bases and J 2 bases, leaving 13 bases between the germline ends. The CDR3 coding sequence is TGTGCCAGCAGTCCGGACAGAGGAACTGGAAACACCATATATTTT. The encoded protein is CASSPDRGTGNTIYF.

The chain joins TRBV6-5 to TRBJ1-2; the match to TRBD1 covers 7 bases. With V trimmed by 6 bases and J by 8 bases, 9 bases remained unmatched. The CDR3 runs 13 residues. Germline V lookup: CDR1 MNHEY, CDR2 SVGAGI. The CDR3 nucleotides read TGTGCCAGCAGCGCACCGGGACAGATGGGCTACACCTTC. It encodes CASSAPGQMGYTF.

The chain carries TRBV9 and TRBJ2-6; D possibly corresponds to TRBD2 (5 bases). The CDR3 extends over 15 amino acids. V gave up 3 bases and J gave up 2 bases, with 9 bases separating them. Germline V lookup: CDR1 SGDLS, CDR2 YYNGEE. The CDR3 reads CASSGGLPGANVLTF. The CDR3 nucleotides are TGTGCCAGCAGCGGCGGGCTCCCTGGGGCCAACGTCCTGACTTTC.

Comments on this clone: Other DNA sequences from this sample encode an identical CDR3 as well. The chain recombines TRBV19 with TRBJ1-5; tentative D call: TRBD1 (6 bases). The V gene's germline CDR1 is LNHDA and CDR2 SQIVND (reference sequence). V lost 3 bases and J lost 5, with 8 bases in between. The CDR3 has 13 residues. CDR3 sequence: CASSMDRDQPQHF. CDR3 sequence (DNA): TGTGCCAGTAGTATGGACAGAGATCAGCCCCAGCATTTT.

V is TRBV2 and J is TRBJ1-1; 11 bases agree with TRBD1. The germline V gene encodes CDR1 SNHLY and CDR2 FYNNEI. This CDR3 comprises 19 residues. Trimming took 6 bases from V and 0 from J; bases not matched to a gene: 15. CDR3 sequence (DNA): TGTGCCAGCAGCCAATGGGCGGACAGGGGGCTATTGATGAACACTGAAGCTTTCTTT. It codes for CASSQWADRGLLMNTEAFF.